This T cell receptor (beta chain) was observed in a study of cytomegalovirus exposure and HLA in healthy donors (dated 2017 in TCRdb). For the study in its entirety: An earlier analysis of a few hundred of the donors reported 276 Gb of sequence data and 117 million unique TCR beta sequences obtained from approximately 180 million T cells. The later analysis used no new phenotypic data to find candidate immune exposures, relying instead on TCR beta sequences and their occurrence across donors. To predict cytomegalovirus infection status, the study brought together high-throughput TCR immunosequencing, statistical association of individual TCRs with disease status, and machine learning. The study aimed to test whether signatures of past pathogen exposure could be identified by cataloging public T cell receptors. The number of typed donors differed by locus: 629-630 for A, B, C, DRB1 and DQB1; 500 to 550 for DQA1; 606 for DPA1; and some 470 for DPB1. About 330 gigabases of sequencing data and roughly 80 million unique TCR sequences made up an early release that covered 640 HLA-typed donors. Every discovery cohort repertoire had been produced on one sequencing platform. In a later analysis, previously published TCR beta repertoires from several hundred donors were re-analyzed and high-resolution HLA genotyping was added so that TCR occurrence patterns could be studied. Both class I and class II loci were covered by HLA typing, at four-digit resolution. Along with the approximately 700-subject first cohort, a separate validation cohort of about 110 different subjects was used. An earlier analysis of several hundred of the donors applied high-throughput TCR beta sequencing to assess whether each TCR beta V gene segment acted as functional or pseudogenic. The study used immunosequencing to profile the T cell repertoires of 666 subjects and linked those repertoires to cytomegalovirus serostatus. Donor age, sex, ethnicity and CMV serostatus were collected together with the repertoire data. Four to six DR-DQ haplotypes were handled as single units for association and clustering, since linkage in the cohort was strong. A later genetic analysis took genome-wide SNP genotypes for about 55% of the 666 donors and used that subset as a discovery cohort. The genetic ancestry cluster associated with self-reported Caucasian donors included over 65% of the 398 genotyped donors. Among about 400 genotyped donors of the cohort, an average of around 250,000 unique TCR beta nucleotide sequences was sequenced per donor, of which roughly 17% were non-productive.

Library method: the immunoSEQ multiplex PCR assay. For the multiplex PCR, a mixture combining 60 forward primers for TCR Vbeta segments and 13 reverse primers for TCR Jbeta segments was used. Amplification of the CDR3 region of rearranged TCR beta genes was performed with a multiplex PCR assay on genomic DNA. On the Illumina HiSeq System, the amplified TCR beta libraries were sequenced as 87-base-pair reads. The paper's processing steps were these. A later analysis counted about 76 million unique TCR beta chains across the 670 or so repertoires, and 9.5 million to 11 million of these chains were shared by at least two donors. Raw reads were error-corrected and collapsed into unique sequences with a nearest-neighbor algorithm that merged closely related sequences to remove PCR and sequencing errors. To assign V, D and J gene segments, CDR3 sequences were aligned to IMGT reference sequences. For a sequence to be retained, a match of at least six nucleotides was required to both a V gene segment and a J gene segment. A rearrangement counted as productive if the CDR3 had no stop codons and remained in frame with V and J, and every other rearrangement counted as non-productive. CDR3 was defined by IMGT convention, running from the second conserved V-encoded cysteine to the conserved J-encoded phenylalanine. Sequences without an unambiguous match to a single V gene segment were excluded from the earlier analysis of 450 to 750 of the donors. An earlier analysis of over 450 of the donors classified V segments as functional when productive rearrangements were above 56.7% and as segregating when the standard deviation between donors was above 5%. A statistical classification framework was built for diagnosing cytomegalovirus status from the catalog of TCR beta chain sequences. In a later analysis, TCR nucleotide sequences were compared against IMGT/GENE-DB human TR gene sequences so that V and J genes could be assigned. In a later analysis, CDR3 sequences and most-parsimonious VDJ recombination scenarios were assigned using the TCRdist pipeline. A later analysis defined each TCR beta chain by its CDR3 amino acid sequence plus V-gene family, and excluded reads lacking a unique V-gene family. In a later analysis, a few hundred highly shared, low-generation-probability nucleotide sequences were removed to address suspected cross-contamination and a sequencing artifact. A later analysis calculated a clonal expansion index for each public chain from normalized within-repertoire ranks of inferred template counts. A later analysis computed generation probabilities with a VDJ recombination model fitted to out-of-frame rearrangements, and checked the results against IGoR. Hypergeometric tests were used in a later analysis to score TCR-TCR, TCR-HLA and TCR-CMV co-occurrence, with a repertoire-size bias correction applied to the TCR pairs. In a later analysis, false discovery rates were estimated by permuting HLA or CMV assignments 20 times. In a later analysis, co-occurring TCRs were grouped with DBSCAN, and TCRdist sequence similarity was added when clustering was performed within HLA-allele-positive subsets. Repertoires with fewer than 30,000 or more than 120,000 public chains were left out of co-occurrence clustering, as were five repertoires with anomalous nucleotide sharing. The table was pulled from immuneACCESS by TCRdb, which kept in-frame rearrangements only. Such tables lose some clones; where checked, under half of the loss comes from unresolved V genes, and the rest has no known cause. D and trimming come from the DNA, and the V and J calls and clone size come from that table. The sample table lists around 120,000 clones, over 70% of them with a count of one. 11% of the sample is taken by the ten largest.

The research as a whole found: Because the 87-base-pair reads could not distinguish some IMGT-functional V segments, including TRBV6-2 and TRBV6-3, those segments were excluded. A group of highly shared sequence variants was considered likely to be a technical artifact of the sequencing pipeline. CMV serostatus was the only immune exposure information available for the cohort. Compared with equally common non-associated chains, HLA-associated TCR beta chains in a later analysis were more clonally expanded and had lower generation probabilities. Three of the identified cytomegalovirus-associated TCR beta chains were confirmed in vitro to be specific for cytomegalovirus antigens. Because counts were too low, roughly 18 rarely observed V segments, including chromosome 9 orphons, were left out of the earlier analysis of 587 of the donors. A total of 164 TCR beta chains were listed by the study as associated with cytomegalovirus. A later genetic analysis reported fewer N-insertions in productive TCRs among donors in an Asian-associated ancestry cluster than the roughly 700-donor mean. Several of the top co-occurrence clusters appeared to be linked to parvovirus B19, influenza, CMV and Epstein-Barr virus, according to a later analysis. HLA typing was unavailable for some donors at each locus, so association tests used only the typed subset. Presence/absence analyses assumed roughly uniform sequencing depth across donors, an assumption that may not hold. When HLA alleles, especially DR and DQ, strongly co-occurred, attributing TCR associations to individual alleles was difficult. V-gene and J-gene trimming of TCR beta chains was associated with a missense DCLRE1C variant in a later genetic analysis, and the association was replicated in an independent cohort. In both the original and validation cohorts, the classifier was reported to diagnose cytomegalovirus status with high specificity and sensitivity. The authors suggested that the approach could potentially be extended to other disease states and immunological phenotypes. In a later analysis, the rate of TCR association differed among HLA loci, with DRB1 alleles having the most associated TCRs and HLA-C alleles having the fewest. In a later analysis, about 17,000 TCR beta sequences were associated with specific HLA alleles at a false discovery rate of 0.05. Correlated functional status among segregating V segments might be attributable to linkage disequilibrium, but an unknown experimental factor could not be ruled out. A further reported finding was that TCR beta sequences accurately predicted the HLA-A and HLA-B alleles for most subjects in the first cohort. The cohort was sequenced for TCR beta chains only, and without alpha or paired-chain data the features that could be detected were limited. Across donors, most TCR sequences were observed very rarely, whereas some public TCRs were present in many individuals. In an earlier analysis of about 600 of the donors, most TCR beta V segments appeared in productive rearrangements about 87% or about 30% of the time, broadly matching IMGT annotations. In a later analysis, most CMV-associated TCR beta chains were found to appear HLA-restricted, with HLA associations seemingly driven largely by CMV exposure.

After removal of 7 bases from V and 5 bases from J, the junction retains 4 bases not matched to a gene. The CDR3 spans 11 residues, from the cysteine through the phenylalanine. The retained sequence is limited to the CDR3, 33 bases, with the frame set at the first base. The CDR1 and CDR2 encoded by the germline V gene are SQVTM and ANQGSEA. A word on this clone: No cognate antigen has been identified for it. Qualities for individual bases were not recorded, and no much larger clone is one base off.

The cohort was made up of about 670 healthy bone marrow donors. Cohort members were all nominally healthy when sampled, although unrecorded immune exposures were likely present. The donor was CMV seropositive and belonged to the group of more than 250 seropositive cohort members. Every donor gave a peripheral blood sample, and the peripheral blood mononuclear cells from that sample were used for TCR beta sequencing. Genomic DNA was extracted from the blood cell samples with the Qiagen DNeasy Blood Extraction Kit. The sequence was obtained from a woman between 45 and 60 years old in good health and CMV-seropositive. The sample comprised PBMCs. Here the chain combines TRBV29-1 and TRBJ1-1; 7 junctional bases match TRBD1. The nucleotide sequence is given as TGCAGCGGTTTACAGGGGACTGAAGCTTTCTTT. The translation is CSGLQGTEAFF.